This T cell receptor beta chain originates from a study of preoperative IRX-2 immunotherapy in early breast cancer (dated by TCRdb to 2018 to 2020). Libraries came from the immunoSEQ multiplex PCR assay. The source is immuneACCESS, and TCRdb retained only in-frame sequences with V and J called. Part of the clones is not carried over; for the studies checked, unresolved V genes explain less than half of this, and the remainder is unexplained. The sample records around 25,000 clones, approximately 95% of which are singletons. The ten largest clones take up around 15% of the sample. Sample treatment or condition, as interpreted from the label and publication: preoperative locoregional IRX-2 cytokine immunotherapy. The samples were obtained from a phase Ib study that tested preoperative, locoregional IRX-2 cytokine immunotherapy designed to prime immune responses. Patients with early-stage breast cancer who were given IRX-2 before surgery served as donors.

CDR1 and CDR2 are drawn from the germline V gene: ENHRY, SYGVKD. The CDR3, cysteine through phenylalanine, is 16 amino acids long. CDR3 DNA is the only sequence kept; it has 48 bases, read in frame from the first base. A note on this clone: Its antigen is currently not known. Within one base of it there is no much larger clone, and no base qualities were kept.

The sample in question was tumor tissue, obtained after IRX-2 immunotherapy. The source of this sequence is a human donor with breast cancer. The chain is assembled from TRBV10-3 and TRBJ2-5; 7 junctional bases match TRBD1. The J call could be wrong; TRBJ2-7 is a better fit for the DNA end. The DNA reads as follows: TGTGCCATCAGTGGACCACGGACAGGAGTCTCCTACGAGCAGTACTTC. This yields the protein CAISGPRTGVSYEQYF.